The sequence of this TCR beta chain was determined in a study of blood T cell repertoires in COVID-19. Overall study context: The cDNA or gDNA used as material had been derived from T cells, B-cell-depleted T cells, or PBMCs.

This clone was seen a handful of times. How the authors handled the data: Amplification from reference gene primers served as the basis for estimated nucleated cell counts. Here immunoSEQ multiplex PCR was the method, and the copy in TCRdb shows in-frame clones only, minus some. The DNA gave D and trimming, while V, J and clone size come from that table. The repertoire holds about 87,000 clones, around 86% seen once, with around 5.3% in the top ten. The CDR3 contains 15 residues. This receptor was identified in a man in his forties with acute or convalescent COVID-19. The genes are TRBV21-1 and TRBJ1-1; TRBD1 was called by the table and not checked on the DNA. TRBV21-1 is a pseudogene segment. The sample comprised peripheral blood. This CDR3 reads CASSNRGQVNTEAFF. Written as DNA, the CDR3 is TGTGCCAGCAGCAATAGGGGACAGGTGAACACTGAAGCTTTCTTT.